This TCR beta chain was profiled in a study of T cells in Graves' hyperthyroidism and ophthalmopathy. Recently diagnosed hyperthyroidism of less than 2 months' duration affected patients aged 18 to 65. Reasons for excluding patients were uncontrolled infection, other autoimmune disease, pregnancy or lactation. Diagnoses used clinical symptoms, serum thyroxine and TRAb, thyroid ultrasound and orbital computed tomography. V gave up 5 bases and J gave up 2 bases; unmatched junction bases: 5. This CDR3 region has 15 residues. Germline CDR1 reads SEHNR; CDR2 reads FQNEAQ (reference sequence). The source material, RNA transcripts, was used to amplify TCR beta CDR3 regions. The TCR CDR3 first-round RT-PCR relied on the HTBI primer set. TCRdb itself ran the multiplex PCR reads through MiXCR, one entry per CDR3 protein. The table has approximately 560,000 distinct CDR3 sequences, 46% seen once. Many counts were recorded for this clonotype.

The clonotype comes from a young woman with Graves' hyperthyroidism. The sequenced sample consisted of peripheral blood or thyroid tissue (not recorded which). The V gene is TRBV7-9, the J gene TRBJ1-5; 8 bases line up with TRBD1. This chain's CDR3 is CASSPGTGRNQPQHF. In nucleotides, the CDR3 is TGTGCCAGCAGCCCCGGGACAGGACGCAATCAGCCCCAGCATTTT.